This T cell receptor (beta chain) was documented in a study of molecular identifiers for immune sequencing clone quantification. General study findings and limits: Clones with over 20 RNA copies captured over 98% of effector molecules but under 1% of naive ones.

The V gene lost 7 bases and the J gene lost 4 bases, with 12 bases spanning the gap. The CDR3 spans 14 residues. Germline loops: CDR1 KGHDR, CDR2 SFDVKD. TCRdb processed the PCR reads anew with MiXCR; each CDR3 protein has one entry. Among about 35,000 distinct CDR3 sequences listed, roughly 20% were seen once. Naive CD8 T cells were FACS-sorted by CD8+CD4-CCR7+CD45RA+ markers. This clonotype has at least ten counts. Its antigen is unknown. The chain recombines TRBV24-1 with TRBJ2-2, with D uncertain. The source of this sequence is a human donor in good health. Some libraries in this study had Jurkat cell RNA spiked in. Sequencing was performed on naive CD8+ T cells from blood, with Jurkat cell RNA spiked in. Sample subset: FACS-sorted CD8+CD4-CCR7+CD45RA+ naive T cells. CDR3 protein: CATSPTAVTGELFF. In DNA form, the CDR3 reads TGTGCCACCAGCCCCACGGCAGTCACCGGGGAGCTGTTTTTT.